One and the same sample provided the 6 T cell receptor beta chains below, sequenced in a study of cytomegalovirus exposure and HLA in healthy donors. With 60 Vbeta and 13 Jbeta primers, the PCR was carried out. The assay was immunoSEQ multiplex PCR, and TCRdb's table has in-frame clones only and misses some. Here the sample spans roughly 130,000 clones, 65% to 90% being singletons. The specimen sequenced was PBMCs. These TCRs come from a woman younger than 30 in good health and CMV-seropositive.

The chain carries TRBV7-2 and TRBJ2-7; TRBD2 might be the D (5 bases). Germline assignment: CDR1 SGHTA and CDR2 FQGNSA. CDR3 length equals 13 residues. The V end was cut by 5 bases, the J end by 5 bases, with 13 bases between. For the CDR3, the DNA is TGTGCCAGCAGCGGAGGTCGGTGGAACGAGCAGTACTTC. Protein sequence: CASSGGRWNEQYF.

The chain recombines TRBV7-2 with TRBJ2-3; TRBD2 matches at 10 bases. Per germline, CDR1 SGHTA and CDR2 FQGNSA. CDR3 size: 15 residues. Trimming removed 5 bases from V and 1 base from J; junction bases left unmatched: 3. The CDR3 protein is CASSGSGGRTDTQYF. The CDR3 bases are TGTGCCAGCAGCGGTAGCGGGGGGCGCACAGATACGCAGTATTTT.

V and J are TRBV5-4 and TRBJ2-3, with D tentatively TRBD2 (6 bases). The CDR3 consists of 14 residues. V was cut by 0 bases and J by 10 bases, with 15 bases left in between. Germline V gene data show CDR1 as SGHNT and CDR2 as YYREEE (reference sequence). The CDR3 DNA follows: TGTGCCAGCAGCTTGGAACTAGCCCTTAGCGCGCAGTATTTT. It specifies CASSLELALSAQYF.

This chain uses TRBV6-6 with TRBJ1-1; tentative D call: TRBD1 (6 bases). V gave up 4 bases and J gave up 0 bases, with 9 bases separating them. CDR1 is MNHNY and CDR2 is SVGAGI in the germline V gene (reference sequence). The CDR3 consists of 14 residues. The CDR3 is CASSSQGLNTEAFF. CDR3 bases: TGTGCCAGCAGTTCACAGGGACTGAACACTGAAGCTTTCTTT.

The DNA for the CDR3 is TGTGCCAGCAGCGGAGGAAGGGCGGTCGGTACTAATGAAAAACTGTTTTTT. Translated: CASSGGRAVGTNEKLFF. V is TRBV13 and J is TRBJ1-4, with unresolved D. This CDR3 is 17 amino acids long. V dropped 5 bases and J dropped 2 bases, with 18 bases sitting between them. Germline CDR1 and CDR2: PRHDT and FYEKMQ (reference sequence).

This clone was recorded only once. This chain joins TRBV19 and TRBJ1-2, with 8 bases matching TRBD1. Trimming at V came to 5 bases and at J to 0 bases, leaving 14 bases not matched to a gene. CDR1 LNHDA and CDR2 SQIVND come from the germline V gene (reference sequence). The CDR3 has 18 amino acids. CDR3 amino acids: CASSRGQGIYGANYGYTF. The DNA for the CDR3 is TGTGCCAGTAGTCGAGGACAGGGAATTTATGGGGCTAACTATGGCTACACCTTC.